The rows below give T cell receptor beta chains drawn from one sample of a study of OX40 agonist ivuxolimab in advanced cancers. Measured with immunoSEQ multiplex PCR; TCRdb has only the in-frame clones, and not every one. Of fewer than 80,000 clones listed, about 89% are singletons. The sequencing used CD4+ or CD8+ T cells sorted from blood, collected in a trial of the OX40 agonist ivuxolimab. Receptors originate from an adult with an advanced solid tumor such as melanoma, head and neck, liver or kidney cancer. Each CDR3 is given with its conserved first and last residue. The D gene is left open where the match is weak. Some rows mark clone size as missing; the rest say once, few, many or name a class of expanded clone.

J gene	D gene	V gene	clone size	CDR3 DNA	CDR3 protein
TRBJ2-2	TRBD1	TRBV19	-	TGTGCCAGCGGGACAGGGGGCAGAACCGGGGAGCTGTTTTTT	CASGTGGRTGELFF
TRBJ2-3	-	TRBV6-5	-	TGTGCCAGCAGTGGGCTTACAGGGAGGACAGATACGCAGTATTTT	CASSGLTGRTDTQYF
TRBJ1-5	TRBD1	TRBV5-4	-	TGTGCCAGCAGCCCGGGACAGGGGGCAAATCAGCCCCAGCATTTT	CASSPGQGANQPQHF
TRBJ1-1	-	TRBV30	-	TGTGCCTGGAAGATGGGAACGGGAAGTGAAGCTTTCTTT	CAWKMGTGSEAFF
TRBJ2-7	-	TRBV5-5	-	TGTGCCAGCAGCATAGGACCTTCCTACGAGCAGTACTTC	CASSIGPSYEQYF
TRBJ1-1	-	TRBV10-3	-	TGTGCCATCAGTGAGAAAGGTTTTCGGACTGAAGCTTTCTTT	CAISEKGFRTEAFF
TRBJ2-1	-	TRBV6-5	-	TGTGCCAGCAGGTCCTGGGGGATTGTGAATGAGCAGTTCTTC	CASRSWGIVNEQFF
TRBJ2-5	-	TRBV6-1	-	TGTGCCAGCATTAAGCCGGGGTCGGAGACCCAGTACTTC	CASIKPGSETQYF
TRBJ2-3	-	TRBV4-2	-	TGTGCCAGCAGCCAAGATTTATACCGTCCATCAGATACGCAGTATTTT	CASSQDLYRPSDTQYF
TRBJ2-1	TRBD2	TRBV18	-	TGTGCCAGCTCACCAGGGGCGGGAGTAAATGAGCAGTTCTTC	CASSPGAGVNEQFF
TRBJ2-3	-	TRBV10-1	-	TGCGCCAGCAGCCGGGGGCCGCCGGATACGCAGTATTTT	CASSRGPPDTQYF
TRBJ2-7	-	TRBV11-2	-	TGTGCCAGCAGCACGCCCCCCCGAGCCTACGAGCAGTACTTC	CASSTPPRAYEQYF
TRBJ1-6	TRBD1	TRBV5-1	once	TGCGCCAGCAGCTTCGGAGGGACAGCCTCAGGTTCACCCCTCCACTTT	CASSFGGTASGSPLHF
TRBJ1-4	-	TRBV7-3	once	TGTGCCAGCCCGGCAGATCGGGGAGCAACTAATGAAAAACTGTTTTTT	CASPADRGATNEKLFF
TRBJ2-5	TRBD1	TRBV6-5	-	TGTGCCAGCAGTTACGGGGACAGGGGGTTAGAGACCCAGTACTTC	CASSYGDRGLETQYF
TRBJ1-2	-	TRBV19	-	TGTGCCAGTAGTTTTATGTCAGGCGATTATGGCTACACCTTC	CASSFMSGDYGYTF
TRBJ2-2	-	TRBV29-1	-	TGCAGCGCTTTAAGAGGGGGCACCGGGGAGCTGTTTTTT	CSALRGGTGELFF
TRBJ2-7	TRBD2	TRBV27	-	TGTGCCAGCAGCCCGGGAGGGCCGGTGCAGTACTTC	CASSPGGPVQYF
TRBJ2-3	-	TRBV5-4	-	TGTGCCAGCAGCTTTGTCGGGGACGATACGCAGTATTTT	CASSFVGDDTQYF
TRBJ2-1	TRBD2	TRBV19	-	TGTGCCAGTATCCCCCGGACTAGCGGGAGTGTCAATGAGCAGTTCTTC	CASIPRTSGSVNEQFF
TRBJ1-5	TRBD1	TRBV28	-	TGTGCCAGCTCAGGGGGGGGGAAACCCAATCAGCCCCAGCATTTT	CASSGGGKPNQPQHF
TRBJ2-2	-	TRBV7-3	-	TGTGCCAGCAGCTTAAACGGGGCCGGGGAGCTGTTTTTT	CASSLNGAGELFF
TRBJ1-6	-	TRBV28	-	TGTGCCAGCAGTTTCCCGGCGGGCGGATCTAGAGGTTCACCCCTCCACTTT	CASSFPAGGSRGSPLHF
TRBJ2-3	-	TRBV5-1	-	TGCGCCAGCAGCCACAATGTACCGGGCACAGATACGCAGTATTTT	CASSHNVPGTDTQYF
TRBJ2-5	-	TRBV6-1	-	TGTGCCAGCAGTGAAGTAGGGGAGACCCAGTACTTC	CASSEVGETQYF
TRBJ1-2	-	TRBV5-1	-	TGCGCCAGCAGCTTGGGACAGAGTACGGCTGGCTACACCTTC	CASSLGQSTAGYTF
TRBJ2-2	TRBD2	TRBV11-2	once	TGTGCCAGCAGCTGGGGACTAGCGGGAGGGCCGGTCACCGGGGAGCTGTTTTTT	CASSWGLAGGPVTGELFF
TRBJ2-3	-	TRBV10-3	-	TGTGCCATCAGTGAGTCGGGGGGAGCAACAGATACGCAGTATTTT	CAISESGGATDTQYF
TRBJ2-7	TRBD2	TRBV5-1	-	TGCGCCAGCGCGACCGGGACTAGCGGGATGAATAGCGAGCAGTACTTC	CASATGTSGMNSEQYF
TRBJ1-5	-	TRBV11-2	-	TGTGCCAGCAGCTTAGATACCAGGGTACATCAGCCCCAGCATTTT	CASSLDTRVHQPQHF
TRBJ1-5	-	TRBV10-1	-	TGCGCCAGCGCCAGGCACAATCAGCCCCAGCATTTT	CASARHNQPQHF
TRBJ1-5	TRBD1	TRBV28	-	TGTGCCAGCAGTCCCATTCAGGGGGTAAGCAATCAGCCCCAGCATTTT	CASSPIQGVSNQPQHF
TRBJ1-4	-	TRBV7-9	-	TGTGCCAGCAGCTCCGGGGGGAGGATGGATGAAAAACTGTTTTTT	CASSSGGRMDEKLFF
TRBJ1-2	TRBD1	TRBV30	-	TGTGCCTGGAGTCTCACAGGGGGGTATGGCTACACCTTC	CAWSLTGGYGYTF
TRBJ1-3	-	TRBV30	-	TGTGCCTGGAGGCCCCCGGGGGGTGGAAACACCATATATTTT	CAWRPPGGGNTIYF
TRBJ2-6	-	TRBV18	-	TGTGCCAGCTCACCTGCAGGGGCCAACGTCCTGACTTTT	CASSPAGANVLTF
TRBJ2-3	TRBD2	TRBV10-3	few	TGTGCCATCAGTGAGTCGATACTAGCGGAAAACGCGATCTCCACAGATACGCAGTATTTT	CAISESILAENAISTDTQYF
TRBJ1-1	TRBD1	TRBV28	-	TGTGCCAGCAAAAGGGAGGACAGGCCCCAAAACACTGAAGCTTTCTTT	CASKREDRPQNTEAFF
TRBJ2-7	-	TRBV2	-	TGTGCCAGCAGCGGTGGGGTCTACGAGCAGTACTTC	CASSGGVYEQYF
TRBJ2-7	-	TRBV6-5	-	TGTGCCAGCAGTTACTCGAGTCCGGGATTGTCCTACGAGCAGTACTTC	CASSYSSPGLSYEQYF
TRBJ1-2	TRBD1	TRBV28	-	TGTGCCAGCATACTACAGGGGGCAGTATATGGCTACACCTTC	CASILQGAVYGYTF
TRBJ1-4	-	TRBV6-1	-	TGTGCCAGCAGTACAGGATTGGCAACTAATGAAAAACTGTTTTTT	CASSTGLATNEKLFF
TRBJ2-7	-	TRBV5-4	-	TGTGCCAGCAGCTTGGGAGGTAGTAGCGGCTACTCCTACGAGCAGTACTTC	CASSLGGSSGYSYEQYF
TRBJ1-6	-	TRBV14	-	TGTGCCAGCAGCCAAGATCTTGGGGGTTCACCCCTCCACTTT	CASSQDLGGSPLHF
TRBJ1-1	-	TRBV28	-	TGTGCCAGCAGTGGCCGTAGCTACACTGAAGCTTTCTTT	CASSGRSYTEAFF
TRBJ2-7	TRBD2	TRBV27	-	TGTGCCAGCAGTCCCCGGCTAGCGGCCACCTACGAGCAGTACTTC	CASSPRLAATYEQYF
TRBJ1-5	-	TRBV5-1	-	TGCGCCAGCAGCTTGGCTGGGGATAGCAATCAGCCCCAGCATTTT	CASSLAGDSNQPQHF
TRBJ2-7	TRBD1	TRBV7-9	-	TGTGCCAGCAGGAGCGCTCCCGGGACAGGGGGCAACGAGCAGTACTTC	CASRSAPGTGGNEQYF
TRBJ2-5	-	TRBV2	-	TGTGCCAGCAGTGAGGAAGAGACCCAGTACTTC	CASSEEETQYF
TRBJ2-7	TRBD2	TRBV18	-	TGTGCCAGCTCACCAATCGCGGGAGCTGGATCCTACGAGCAGTACTTC	CASSPIAGAGSYEQYF
TRBJ2-2	TRBD2	TRBV5-8	-	TGTGCCAGCTCCAACAGCCGGACTAGCGGTAACACCGGGGAGCTGTTTTTT	CASSNSRTSGNTGELFF
TRBJ1-2	-	TRBV30	-	TGTGCCTGGAGTACCTCTAACTATGGCTACACCTTC	CAWSTSNYGYTF
TRBJ1-4	-	TRBV25-1	-	TGTGCCAGCAGTGAACTTGGTGAAAAACTGTTTTTT	CASSELGEKLFF
TRBJ1-6	TRBD1	TRBV5-4	-	TGTGCCAGCAGCCTACAGGGGGAGAATAATTCACCCCTCCACTTT	CASSLQGENNSPLHF